The 18 T cell receptor beta chains given below trace back to one sample, sequenced in a study of cytomegalovirus exposure and HLA in healthy donors. Primers: 60 Vbeta forward and 13 Jbeta reverse. TCRdb keeps only in-frame clones here, not all; method: immunoSEQ multiplex PCR. There are 100,000 to 150,000 clones in the sample; 65% to 80% occur only once, and roughly 4.2% lies in the top ten. The sample consisted of PBMCs. The receptor set was obtained from a male donor in good health and CMV-seropositive.

On this clone itself: At one boundary the junction diverges from the germline segment, which might be a read error. The CDR3, as DNA: TGCGCCAGCAGCTTGTGGTCTAGCGGGGGGGCAGCGAACACCGGGGAGCTGCTTTTT. This encodes CASSLWSSGGAANTGELLF. The chain combines TRBV5-1 with TRBJ2-2; 12 bases are a match to TRBD2. CDR3 size: 19 residues. Germline V lookup: CDR1 SGHRS, CDR2 YFSETQ. Full variable domain (remainder filled in from reference TRBV5-1 and TRBJ2-2): KAGVTQTPRYLIKTRGQQVTLSCSPISGHRSVSWYQQTPGQGLQFLFEYFSETQRNKGNFPGRFSGRQFSNSRSEMNVSTLELGDSALYLCASSLWSSGGAANTGELLFGEGSRLTVL.

The V and J genes are TRBV5-4 and TRBJ1-6; possibly TRBD1 for D (5 bases). The V gene lost 0 bases and the J gene lost 7 bases, with 8 bases spanning the gap. CDR1 SGHNT and CDR2 YYREEE come from the germline V gene (reference sequence). The CDR3 sequence is 14 residues long. The CDR3 nucleotides are TGTGCCAGCAGCTTGGACAGGTTGAATTCACCCCTCCACTTT. Translated: CASSLDRLNSPLHF.

The chain carries TRBV6-1 and TRBJ1-4; tentatively, D is TRBD1 (6 bases). The CDR3 length is 12 residues. CDR1 is MNHNS and CDR2 is SASEGT in the germline V gene. The ends were cut back, 11 bases at V and 5 bases at J, with 12 bases in the middle. The CDR3: CAAQGQNEKLFF. For the CDR3, the DNA is TGTGCCGCGCAGGGGCAAAATGAAAAACTGTTTTTT.

This clone was picked up a small number of times. The CDR3 bases are TGCGCCAGCAGGAGGGCTAGCGGGCAAGAGACCCAGTACTTC. Protein sequence: CASRRASGQETQYF. This chain joins TRBV5-1 and TRBJ2-5; 8 bases fit TRBD2. The CDR3 length is 14 residues. Germline-derived CDR1 and CDR2 are SGHRS and YFSETQ. Trimming cost V 5 bases and J 2 bases; bases outside gene matches: 5.

This chain links TRBV25-1 with TRBJ2-1; a possible D gene is TRBD1 (5 bases). CDR3 length equals 15 residues. Trimming removed 7 bases at V and 0 bases at J, with 13 bases between. Germline V gene data show CDR1 as MGHDK and CDR2 as SYGVNS. CDR3 amino acids: CASTRLDSSYNEQFF. The CDR3 region has the DNA TGTGCCAGCACCCGTCTCGACAGCTCCTACAATGAGCAGTTCTTC.

This clone was detected a few times. The rearrangement uses TRBV2 and TRBJ2-7, with D perhaps TRBD1 (6 bases). Trimming took off 4 bases at V and 5 bases at J, with 15 bases between the two ends. The length of the CDR3 is 14 residues. Germline-derived CDR1 and CDR2 are SNHLY and FYNNEI. The CDR3 is CASSVLARGDEQYF. CDR3 nucleotides: TGTGCCAGCAGTGTATTGGCCAGGGGCGACGAGCAGTACTTC.

The CDR3 region is CASRVQGAQYEQYF. The CDR3, as DNA: TGTGCCAGCAGGGTGCAGGGGGCTCAATACGAGCAGTACTTC. The genes are TRBV5-4 and TRBJ2-7; 8 bases are a match to TRBD1. Trimming removed 5 bases from V and 4 bases from J; junction bases left unmatched: 8. CDR3 length equals 14 residues. The germline gives CDR1 SGHNT, CDR2 YYREEE (reference sequence).

CDR3 protein: CASSQSINEKLFF. The CDR3 DNA sequence: TGTGCCAGCAGTCAATCCATTAATGAAAAACTGTTTTTT. The chain uses TRBV6-1 and TRBJ1-4; D unresolved. CDR1 and CDR2 (germline): MNHNS, SASEGT. V was cut by 5 bases and J by 4 bases, with 8 bases left in between. The CDR3 consists of 13 residues.

The CDR3 DNA follows: TGTGCCAGCAGCGTAGGAATCGGCGGGGGGAACTACGAGCAGTACTTC. It translates to CASSVGIGGGNYEQYF. The chain links TRBV9 to TRBJ2-7, with 8 nucleotides matching TRBD2. Per germline, CDR1 SGDLS and CDR2 YYNGEE. The CDR3 has 16 residues. V gave up 0 bases and J gave up 3 bases; unmatched junction bases: 8.

The CDR3: CASSHLGWAPEQFF. The DNA for the CDR3 is TGTGCCAGCAGCCACCTCGGTTGGGCACCGGAGCAGTTCTTC. This chain uses TRBV14 with TRBJ2-1, with D hard to call. The V and J ends lost 3 bases and 10 bases respectively, with 16 bases between them. The CDR3 totals 14 residues. Germline CDR1 reads SGHDN; CDR2 reads FVKESK.

This chain uses TRBV28 with TRBJ1-2; 7 bases are a match to TRBD1. Germline trimming cut 2 bases from V and 3 bases from J; bases unmatched to any gene: 6. CDR1 and CDR2 from the germline V gene are MDHEN and SYDVKM. The CDR3 extends over 15 amino acids. Here the CDR3 DNA reads TGTGCCAGCAGTTTACCACAGGGGTTGGACTATGGCTACACCTTC. This gives the protein CASSLPQGLDYGYTF.

This clone showed up just once. J is TRBJ1-2 and V is TRBV9; 8 bases map to TRBD1. V trimming: 4 bases; J trimming: 3 bases; junction bases outside the gene matches: 8. The CDR3 sequence is 15 residues long. Germline values: CDR1 SGDLS, CDR2 YYNGEE. The CDR3 reads CASSPGQGAYYGYTF. The CDR3 DNA is TGTGCCAGCAGCCCAGGTCAGGGGGCATACTATGGCTACACCTTC.

This clone was detected a few times. This chain joins TRBV11-3 and TRBJ2-5; D is unresolved. CDR1 SGHNT and CDR2 YENEEA come from the germline V gene. This CDR3 region has 13 residues. Trimming pared 2 bases from V and 1 base from J, leaving 5 bases between. CDR3 bases: TGTGCCAGCAGCTTAAGAGGCCAAGAGACCCAGTACTTC. This sequence encodes CASSLRGQETQYF. Full variable domain (outside the CDR3, taken from reference TRBV11-3 and TRBJ2-5): EAGVVQSPRYKIIEKKQPVAFWCNPISGHNTLYWYLQNLGQGPELLIRYENEEAVDDSQLPKDRFSAERLKGVDSTLKIQPAELGDSAVYLCASSLRGQETQYFGPGTRLLVL.

This chain connects TRBV18 to TRBJ2-2, with unresolved D. V lost 5 bases and J lost 0, with 10 bases in between. CDR3 length: 15 amino acids. Germline lookup yields CDR1 KGHSH and CDR2 LQKENI. This CDR3 reads CASSFGQANTGELFF. DNA for the CDR3: TGTGCCAGCTCATTCGGTCAGGCGAACACCGGGGAGCTGTTTTTT.

The gene calls are TRBV7-6 and TRBJ2-5; 12 bases match TRBD2. J was trimmed by 0 bases and V by 6 bases; bases with no gene match: 5. The germline gives CDR1 SGHVS, CDR2 FNYEAQ. The CDR3 covers 16 residues. CDR3 sequence reads: CASSPTSGGYQETQYF. The CDR3 nucleotides read TGTGCCAGCAGTCCGACTAGCGGGGGTTACCAAGAGACCCAGTACTTC.

This clone was observed once. This chain uses TRBV6-4 with TRBJ1-2, with D perhaps matching TRBD1 (6 bases). Between the trimmed V and J ends, which lost 3 bases and 2 bases, there was a span of 10 bases. CDR3 length: 14 amino acids. The germline V gene encodes CDR1 MRHNA and CDR2 SNTAGT. CDR3 amino acids: CASSEGAENYGYTF. In nucleotides, the CDR3 is TGTGCCAGCAGTGAGGGGGCAGAGAACTATGGCTACACCTTC.

The genes are TRBV2 and TRBJ2-2, with D perhaps TRBD2 (6 bases). Germline V CDR1 and CDR2: SNHLY, FYNNEI. The CDR3 has 15 residues. V was shortened by 4 bases and J by 0 bases, with 9 bases between the two germline ends. The CDR3 loop is CASSVVAANTGELFF. The DNA for the CDR3 is TGTGCCAGCAGTGTGGTAGCGGCGAACACCGGGGAGCTGTTTTTT. Variable domain in full (rest from reference TRBV2 and TRBJ2-2): EPEVTQTPSHQVTQMGQEVILRCVPISNHLYFYWYRQILGQKVEFLVSFYNNEISEKSEIFDDQFSVERPDGSNFTLKIRSTKLEDSAMYFCASSVVAANTGELFFGEGSRLTVL.

V is TRBV30 and J is TRBJ1-5; D ambiguous. This CDR3 region has 13 residues. Germline lookup yields CDR1 GTSNPN and CDR2 SVGIG (reference sequence). Trimming took off 4 bases at V and 0 bases at J, with 7 bases between the two ends. The CDR3 sequence: CAWNRISNQPQHF. The DNA of the CDR3 is TGTGCCTGGAACAGAATTAGCAATCAGCCCCAGCATTTT.